Below, 15 T cell receptor beta chains from the same sample are listed, as sequenced in a study of early T cells in non-severe SARS-CoV-2 infection. TCRdb reanalysed the 5' RACE reads using MiXCR and keeps one entry per CDR3 protein. The sample yields about 80,000 distinct CDR3 sequences, approximately 12% seen once. The sample here was whole blood, taken at baseline. These TCRs come from an adult who was a healthcare worker with PCR-confirmed SARS-CoV-2 infection or an uninfected control (not recorded which). The donor label of this sample is uncertain.

This clonotype was detected only a few times. The chain couples TRBV11-2 to TRBJ1-6; possibly TRBD1 for D (6 bases). Between the trimmed V and J ends, which lost 4 bases and 4 bases, there was a span of 14 bases. The CDR3 is made up of 16 amino acids. Looked up from germline, CDR1 is SGHAT and CDR2 is FQNNGV. The CDR3 region is CASSYNRALYNSPLHF. The CDR3 DNA reads as TGTGCCAGCAGCTACAACAGGGCCCTTTATAATTCACCCCTCCACTTT.

The chain combines TRBV27 with TRBJ2-1; 7 bases are shared with TRBD2. Germline V gene sequence: CDR1 MNHEY, CDR2 SMNVEV (reference sequence). The CDR3 is 15 residues long. V trimming: 5 bases; J trimming: 1 base; junction bases outside the gene matches: 5. CDR3 sequence (DNA): TGTGCCAGCAGTGAAGCGGGGTCATCCTACAATGAGCAGTTCTTC. Residues: CASSEAGSSYNEQFF.

The chain has TRBV20-1 and TRBJ2-5, with 9 bases lining up with TRBD2. The CDR3 contains 15 residues. V trimming: 8 bases; J trimming: 4 bases; junction bases outside the gene matches: 14. Germline values: CDR1 DFQATT, CDR2 SNEGSKA (reference sequence). CDR3 loop: CSCRPGTSLVETQYF. The CDR3 coding sequence is TGCAGTTGCCGCCCCGGGACTAGCCTTGTAGAGACCCAGTACTTC.

This clonotype was counted a few times. J is TRBJ1-1 and V is TRBV5-1; 7 positions match TRBD1. V trimming: 0 bases; J trimming: 5 bases; junction bases outside the gene matches: 4. CDR3 length equals 14 residues. Germline V lookup: CDR1 SGHRS, CDR2 YFSETQ. CDR3 in amino acids: CASSLEGASTEAFF. In DNA, the CDR3 is TGCGCCAGCAGCTTGGAGGGGGCAAGTACTGAAGCTTTCTTT.

The chain employs TRBV10-2 and TRBJ1-2; D gene ambiguous. The germline V and J ends were trimmed by 0 bases and 2 bases, with 4 bases remaining between them. The CDR3 has 13 residues. CDR1 WSHSY and CDR2 SAAADI come from the germline V gene. This CDR3 reads CASSESWNYGYTF. CDR3 nucleotide sequence: TGCGCCAGCAGTGAGTCGTGGAACTATGGCTACACCTTC.

In its sample, this clonotype was seen many times. The rearrangement uses TRBV5-1 and TRBJ2-2, with D possibly matching TRBD1 (6 bases). V was shortened by 6 bases and J by 2 bases, with 11 bases between the two germline ends. Per the germline V gene, CDR1 is SGHRS and CDR2 is YFSETQ. There are 14 residues in the CDR3. CDR3 sequence reads: CASNRAENTGELFF. The CDR3 region has the DNA TGCGCCAGCAACAGGGCCGAAAACACCGGGGAGCTGTTTTTT.

The DNA of the CDR3 is TGTGCCAGCAGTTCCCGCAAGGACCGGGTAAAGAACACTGAAGCTTTCTTT. Translated, it gives CASSSRKDRVKNTEAFF. The chain has TRBV6-5 and TRBJ1-1; D is unresolved. The CDR3 sequence is 17 residues long. Trimming pared 4 bases from V and 1 base from J, leaving 19 bases between. Germline CDR1 reads MNHEY; CDR2 reads SVGAGI.

This clonotype was counted between two and nine times. This chain connects TRBV29-1 to TRBJ2-5; D remains ambiguous. Trimming cost V 6 bases and J 0 bases, with 8 bases left between them. This CDR3 has 12 residues. Per germline, CDR1 SQVTM and CDR2 ANQGSEA. CDR3 coding DNA: TGCAGCGTCCAAGGAAACCAAGAGACCCAGTACTTC. It translates to CSVQGNQETQYF.

The gene calls are TRBV20-1 and TRBJ1-5; D may be TRBD1 (6 bases). This CDR3 has 15 residues. Germline V gene data show CDR1 as DFQATT and CDR2 as SNEGSKA (reference sequence). Deletions cut 6 bases from V and 2 bases from J, with 17 bases between. The CDR3 DNA reads as TGCAGTGCCACCTGGGGGGGCCGGGGCAATCAGCCCCAGCATTTT. Amino acids: CSATWGGRGNQPQHF.

CDR3 in DNA: TGCAGCGTAGAGGATCCACAGGTCGCCGGCTATGGCTACACCTTC. It encodes CSVEDPQVAGYGYTF. V and J are TRBV29-1 and TRBJ1-2, with D perhaps TRBD1 (5 bases). The CDR3 covers 15 residues. Germline V gene lookup returns CDR1 SQVTM and CDR2 ANQGSEA. V was pared by 6 bases and J by 4 bases, with 21 bases between. The full variable domain, completed using reference TRBV29-1 and TRBJ1-2, is SAVISQKPSRDICQRGTSLTIQCQVDSQVTMMFWYRQQPGQSLTLIATANQGSEATYESGFVIDKFPISRPNLTFSTLTVSNMSPEDSSIYLCSVEDPQVAGYGYTFGSGTRLTVV.

J is TRBJ2-3 and V is TRBV4-2, with TRBD1 identical over 7 bases. In germline, CDR1 is LGHNA, CDR2 YNFKEQ. V lost 1 base and J lost 7; bases outside the gene matches: 8. CDR3 size: 15 residues. The CDR3: CASSQAGTELYTQYF. For the CDR3, the DNA is TGTGCCAGCAGCCAAGCGGGGACAGAGCTCTATACGCAGTATTTT.

This clonotype has at least ten counts. This chain uses TRBV7-7 with TRBJ2-1; 10 nucleotides agree with TRBD2. The CDR3 is 13 amino acids. Germline CDR1 is SSHAT and CDR2 is FNYEAQ (reference sequence). Trimming at V came to 8 bases and at J to 6 bases, leaving 4 bases not matched to a gene. This CDR3 reads CASGSGGLNEQFF. The CDR3 DNA is TGTGCCAGCGGTAGCGGGGGGCTCAATGAGCAGTTCTTC.

This clonotype was picked up many times. The V call is TRBV6-1, the J call TRBJ2-1, with a weak D call TRBD1 (6 bases). The germline gives CDR1 MNHNS, CDR2 SASEGT. This CDR3 spans 14 amino acids. Trimming pared 9 bases from V and 0 bases from J, leaving 12 bases between. CDR3 protein: CASSGAVSYNEQFF. For the CDR3, the DNA is TGTGCCAGTTCAGGGGCGGTCTCCTACAATGAGCAGTTCTTC.

This clonotype appeared a few times. This chain joins TRBV9 and TRBJ2-2, with TRBD1 matching over 7 bases. V lost 3 bases to trimming and J lost 0 bases; unmatched junction nucleotides: 8. The germline V gene has CDR1 SGDLS and CDR2 YYNGEE. There are 17 residues in the CDR3. Here the CDR3 DNA reads TGTGCCAGCAGCGGTAGTAGAGGACAGGCGAACACCGGGGAGCTGTTTTTT. Translation: CASSGSRGQANTGELFF.

The chain recombines TRBV20-1 with TRBJ2-3, with 8 nucleotides matching TRBD2. The CDR3 consists of 14 residues. CDR1 and CDR2 from the germline V gene are DFQATT and SNEGSKA (reference sequence). Trimming cost V 6 bases and J 4 bases; bases outside gene matches: 9. The CDR3 nucleotides read TGCAGTGCCAAGCGGGGGTTTGGCGCAGATACGCAGTATTTT. This encodes CSAKRGFGADTQYF.